This T cell receptor (beta chain) was recovered during a study of Graves' ophthalmopathy and Graves' hyperthyroidism. Many counts were recorded for this clonotype. Each hyperthyroidism patient was newly diagnosed, with under 2 months' duration, and aged 18 to 65. Thyroid ultrasound, orbital computed tomography, TRAb, serum thyroxine and clinical symptoms formed the basis of diagnosis. CDR1 is SGHAT, CDR2 FQNNGV, per germline. The V gene lost 1 base and the J gene lost 5 bases, with 11 bases spanning the gap. The CDR3 has 14 amino acids. The TCR beta CDR3 regions underwent amplification from RNA transcripts. Second-round multiplex PCR followed a first-round RT-PCR using HTBI primers. TCRdb reprocessed the multiplex PCR reads with MiXCR, giving one entry per CDR3 protein. The top ten clones hold roughly 2.6% of a sample with a few hundred thousand distinct CDR3 sequences, about a sixth of them seen once.

The source of this sequence is an adult woman with stable Graves' hyperthyroidism. The chain recombines TRBV11-2 with TRBJ2-5; either TRBD1 or TRBD2 may supply D (6 bases each). The sequencing input was peripheral blood. CDR3 loop: CASSLVGGYETQYF. The CDR3 DNA follows: TGTGCCAGCAGCTTAGTAGGGGGGTACGAGACCCAGTACTTC.